Described below is a single T cell receptor beta chain sequence and its context. This clonotype showed up just a few times. Its target antigen remains unknown. Base qualities are missing; no much larger clone stands one base away. The data were taken from a study of blood T cells in healthy people across ages (dated by TCRdb to between 2014 and 2016). For the wider study: In model experiments, template switching captured roughly one uniquely barcoded TCR beta cDNA molecule for every two T cells. The study analyzed two additional independent replicas of 1 million unique cDNA reads from the same blood draw for two donors, one aged 18 to 29 and one aged 80 or older. Age-related changes in TCR beta repertoire diversity were measured in the study by deep sequencing normalized with unique cDNA molecular identifiers. The donors were split into four age groups: young (average roughly 15 years), middle-aged (roughly 40), aged (62) and long-lived (over 75).

The donors were a few dozen Caucasian individuals from Russia, aged 6 to 90 years, who were systemically healthy. Ten milliliters of peripheral blood were collected from each donor into EDTA-treated Vacutainer tubes. Ficoll-Paque density-gradient centrifugation was used to isolate PBMCs, with at least 6 million per sample. Total RNA was extracted from PBMCs with Trizol reagent, with at least 5 micrograms obtained per sample. The percentages of naive CD45RAhigh/CD27high T cells were determined by flow cytometry on a PBMC aliquot from every donor. The paper as a whole reports these results and caveats: Because the CMV infection status of the donors was unknown, age-related changes in expanded clonotypes may potentially have been confounded. Observed TCR beta diversity correlated strongly with the percentage of naive T cells measured by flow cytometry. Total diversity estimates from one million sequenced T cells were considered lower bounds and underestimates. Observed TCR beta diversity per million T cells fell roughly linearly with age, and a significant reduction was already apparent by age around 40. Since profiling was done on bulk unsorted PBMCs, naive and antigen-experienced compartments could not be conclusively compared. The long-lived group showed more naive CD4+ T cells, fewer expanded clones and increased TCR diversity than the aged group, suggesting age selection.

Library prep was done by 5' RACE. For sequencing, an Illumina HiSeq 2500 was employed. A second PCR of roughly 7 to 12 cycles was performed with a sample-barcoded 5' primer and a J-beta primer mix. A template-switch 5' adaptor carrying 12 random nucleotides introduced a unique molecular identifier onto each TCR beta cDNA molecule. Each sample yielded at least 2.5 million CDR3-containing paired-end reads. First-strand cDNA was synthesized from all RNA with the Mint cDNA synthesis kit, primed by a TRBC-specific oligonucleotide. Following uracil-DNA glycosylase treatment, all cDNA underwent a first 18-cycle PCR with the universal primers M1SS and BC2_uni_R. For the original study's pipeline: For normalization, 1 million high-quality reads were randomly selected from each sample, with every read carrying a distinct molecular identifier. Reads sharing molecular identifiers were discarded rather than binned into consensus sequences. MiTCR, with a Q25 quality threshold and the strictest error-elimination algorithm, was used for CDR3 identification, clonotype clustering and error correction. A nonparametric unseen species model using Euler transformation provided a lower-bound estimate of total TCR beta diversity. The public reads were run again by TCRdb, first through fastp at Q25 and then through MiXCR, and only productive beta chains were kept. When rows share a CDR3 protein, they turn into one entry using the most common DNA and genes. V and J calls and clone size were set by TCRdb, not the authors. For this sample there are around 1,000,000 distinct CDR3 sequences; under 30% appear just once. The ten largest clones add up to 0.65% to 0.95% of the sample.

Taken from cysteine to phenylalanine, the CDR3 has 15 residues. Solely the CDR3 DNA is kept, with 45 bases framed from the first base. Trimming takes 5 bases from V and 2 bases from J, and the germline ends sit 14 bases apart. In the germline V gene (reference sequence), CDR1 corresponds to WNHNN and CDR2 to SYGVQD. These data also featured in a second study, about T cells of mothers and their children. As that second study puts it: The donors were nine systemically healthy Caucasian individuals, made up of three mothers and their six children. cDNA synthesis used all of the extracted RNA, with 1.5 ug of RNA in each 15 ul reaction. In the second PCR, sample barcodes and 2-4 random nucleotides were introduced via the M1S primer. Over 10 million TCR beta CDR3 reads came from each mother, compared with approximately 2.8 million reads from each child. TCR recombination output is similarly shaped by thymic selection in related and unrelated pairs, with a minor effect exerted by inherited differences. Normalized repertoire overlap in related mother-child pairs was always slightly higher than in unrelated mother-child pairs, but the difference was never significant. With a sensitivity of 90 to 100 clones per million clonotypes, no persistent microchimeric T cell clones were detected. In the study, deep NGS was used to compare the TCR beta repertoires of mothers and children, and features distinguishing related mother-child pairs from unrelated individuals were sought. On average, the children were about 12 +/- 4 years old, while the mothers were about 40 +/- 4 years old. Libraries were sequenced on Illumina HiSeq 2000 with 100+100 nt paired-end reads after adapter ligation with NEBNext reagents. Mother and child libraries were prepared a month apart and sequenced in separate runs to prevent cross-contamination. For each donor, between roughly 500,000 and 2,200,000 distinct TCR beta clonotypes were identified. Naive TCR beta clonotypes were estimated from low-frequency clonotypes matched to each donor's FACS-determined naive share, without sorting.

The sequenced sample was blood. The V and J segments used are TRBV10-1 and TRBJ2-3, with an unclear D gene assignment. The clonotype originates from a girl aged 2 to 10 in good health. The CDR3 amino acid sequence is: CASSPIDGNTDTQYF. The bases are TGCGCCAGCAGTCCCATTGATGGGAACACAGATACGCAGTATTTT.